This is a list of T cell receptor beta chains from one sample in a study of T cells in Graves' hyperthyroidism and ophthalmopathy. TCRdb re-derived calls from the multiplex PCR reads in MiXCR, one entry per CDR3 protein. The data hold roughly 750,000 distinct CDR3 sequences, with 16% observed a single time. The sequencing sample was made of blood. These receptors were taken from a man aged 18 to 30 with Graves' hyperthyroidism. The CDR3 runs from the conserved cysteine through the conserved F or W. D genes are given only for firm matches. Clone size is not always given. Where it is, it says once, few, many or a class for expanded clones.

TRBJ2-1 TRBV5-1 many . TGCGCCAGCAGCTTGGTTATTACAAATGAGCAGTTCTTC CASSLVITNEQFF
TRBJ2-3 TRBV28 many . TGTGCCAGCAGCGCCCCCACCACAGATACGCAGTATTTT CASSAPTTDTQYF
TRBJ2-7 TRBV27 . TRBD2 TGTGCCAGCAGTTCCCGAACCTCCGGACTAGCGGGAGGACACGAGCAGTACTTC CASSSRTSGLAGGHEQYF
TRBJ2-1 TRBV20-1 . . TGCAGTGTCCGACTAGGTGAGCAGTTCTTC CSVRLGEQFF
TRBJ2-5 TRBV24-1 few . TGTGCCACCAGCCACTACACCCAAGAGACCCAGTACTTC CATSHYTQETQYF
TRBJ2-3 TRBV2 . TRBD2 TGTGCCAGCAGTGAAGCGCTGCGGGAGAGCACAGATACGCAGTATTTT CASSEALRESTDTQYF
TRBJ2-5 TRBV20-1 . TRBD2 TGCAGTGCTAGAGCCCCGGGGGGCCAAGAGACCCAGTACTTC CSARAPGGQETQYF
TRBJ2-7 TRBV6-1 . TRBD2 TGTGCCAGCAGTGAAGTATCGACTAGCGGGGGGACCTACGAGCAGTACTTC CASSEVSTSGGTYEQYF
TRBJ1-6 TRBV28 many TRBD1 TGTGCCAGCAGGCCCCAACAGGGGTGGAATAATTCACCCCTCCACTTT CASRPQQGWNNSPLHF
TRBJ2-1 TRBV6-2/TRBV6-3 few . TGTGCCAGCAGTCCTGTCAATGAGCAGCTCTTC CASSPVNEQLF
TRBJ2-7 TRBV27 few . TGTGCCAGCAGTTTGGGGGGAGCTCCAGGGGGTCGCGAGCAGTACTTC CASSLGGAPGGREQYF
TRBJ2-3 TRBV10-3 . TRBD1 TGTGCCACTGGCGGACAGGGGACGGATACGCAGTATTTT CATGGQGTDTQYF
TRBJ2-6 TRBV7-9 . . TGTGCCAGCAGCTTGGACCAGGGAGCTGGGGCCAACGTCCTGACTTTC CASSLDQGAGANVLTF
TRBJ1-2 TRBV5-5 few . TGTGCCAGCAGCACAGGGTGGAACTATGGCTACACCTTC CASSTGWNYGYTF
TRBJ2-5 TRBV20-1 few . TGCAGTGCTAGAGAGATCCCCGTACAAGAGACCCAGTACTTC CSAREIPVQETQYF
TRBJ2-2 TRBV2 . . TGTGCCAGCAGTGAAGTCACAGGGATCGTTTCCGGGGAGCTGTTTTTT CASSEVTGIVSGELFF
TRBJ2-5 TRBV12-3/TRBV12-4 . . TGTGCCAGCAGCCCTCAAGGAGGGGGAGAGACCCAGTACTTC CASSPQGGGETQYF
TRBJ2-1 TRBV10-3 . TRBD2 TGTGCCATCAGGGGACTAGCGGGAGTTCCCAATGGGCAGTTCTTC CAIRGLAGVPNGQFF
TRBJ1-6 TRBV28 . . TGTGCCAGCTGCCCGGGGGGGGGCAGCCCGGGGTATTCACCCCTCCACTTT CASCPGGGSPGYSPLHF
TRBJ2-3 TRBV29-1 many TRBD2 TGCAGCGTTGAGACTAGCGGCTTCACAGATACGCAGTATTTT CSVETSGFTDTQYF
TRBJ2-2 TRBV28 many . TGTGCCAGCAGTCGGAGGGTCCTGAACACCGGGGAGCTGTTTTTT CASSRRVLNTGELFF
TRBJ2-1 TRBV25-1 . . TGTGCCAGCAGATCCGGGACTCGCTACAATGAGCAGTTCTTC CASRSGTRYNEQFF
TRBJ1-2 TRBV5-1 . TRBD1 TGCGCCAGCAGCTCGGGGACAGGCAATAACTATGGCTACACCTTC CASSSGTGNNYGYTF
TRBJ1-3 TRBV7-6 . . TGTGCCAGCAGCCCCCGCTCTGGAAACACCATATATTTT CASSPRSGNTIYF
TRBJ2-7 TRBV3-1 few TRBD2 TGTGCCAGCAGCCAGGTGACTAGCGGAAACTACGAGCAGTACTTC CASSQVTSGNYEQYF
TRBJ2-1 TRBV5-1 many TRBD2 TGCGCCAGCAGCTTGGATAGCGGGAGAAGTTTCCATGAGCAGTTCTTC CASSLDSGRSFHEQFF
TRBJ2-1 TRBV9 few . TGTGCCAGCAGCGTGGCCGGGACGGACAATGAGCAGTTCTTC CASSVAGTDNEQFF